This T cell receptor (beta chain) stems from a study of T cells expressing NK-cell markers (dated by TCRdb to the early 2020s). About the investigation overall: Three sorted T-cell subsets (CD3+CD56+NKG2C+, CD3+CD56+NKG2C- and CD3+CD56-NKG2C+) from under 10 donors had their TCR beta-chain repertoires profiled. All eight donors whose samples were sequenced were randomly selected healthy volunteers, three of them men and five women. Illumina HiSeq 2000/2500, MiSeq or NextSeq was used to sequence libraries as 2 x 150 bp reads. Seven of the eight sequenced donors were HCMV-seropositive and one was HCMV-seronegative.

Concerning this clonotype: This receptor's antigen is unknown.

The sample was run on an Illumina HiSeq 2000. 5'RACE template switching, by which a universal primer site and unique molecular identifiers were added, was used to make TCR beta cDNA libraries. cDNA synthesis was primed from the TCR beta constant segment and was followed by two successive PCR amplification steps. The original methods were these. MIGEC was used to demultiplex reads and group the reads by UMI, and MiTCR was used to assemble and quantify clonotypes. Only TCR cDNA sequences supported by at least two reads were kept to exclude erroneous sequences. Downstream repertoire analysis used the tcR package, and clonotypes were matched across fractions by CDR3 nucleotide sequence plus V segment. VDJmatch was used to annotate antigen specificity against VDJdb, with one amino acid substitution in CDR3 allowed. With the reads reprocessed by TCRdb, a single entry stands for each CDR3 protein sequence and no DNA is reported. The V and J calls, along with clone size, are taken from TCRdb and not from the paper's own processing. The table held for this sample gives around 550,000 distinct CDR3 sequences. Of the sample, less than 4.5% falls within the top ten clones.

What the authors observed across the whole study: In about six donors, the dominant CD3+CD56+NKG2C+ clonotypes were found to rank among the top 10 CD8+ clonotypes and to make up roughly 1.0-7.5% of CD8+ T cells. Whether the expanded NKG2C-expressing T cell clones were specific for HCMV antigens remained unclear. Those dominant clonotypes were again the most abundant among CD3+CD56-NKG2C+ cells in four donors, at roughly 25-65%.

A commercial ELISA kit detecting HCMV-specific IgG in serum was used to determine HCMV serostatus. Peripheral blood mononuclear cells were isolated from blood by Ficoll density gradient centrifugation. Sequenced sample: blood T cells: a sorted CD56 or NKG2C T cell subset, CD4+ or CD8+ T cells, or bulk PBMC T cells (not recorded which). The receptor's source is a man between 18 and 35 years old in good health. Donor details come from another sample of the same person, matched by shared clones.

CDR3 loop: CASGLQWSGYTF. Recombination linked TRBV6-1 to TRBJ1-2. According to the germline V gene, CDR1 reads MNHNS and CDR2 reads SASEGT. Its CDR3 holds 12 amino acids, cysteine through phenylalanine. There is no recorded DNA.